The entry that follows covers one T cell receptor beta chain sequence. The table came from immunoSEQ multiplex PCR; TCRdb's copy has only in-frame clones and leaves some out. Of approximately 90,000 clones listed, approximately 95% are singletons. Per germline, CDR1 LNHDA and CDR2 SQIVND (reference sequence). Unmatched junction bases numbered 10, after V lost 6 bases and J lost 5 bases. The length of the CDR3 is 16 residues. The data were obtained in a study of control samples from healthy donors and cancer patients. The chain joins TRBV19 to TRBJ2-2; 9 positions match TRBD1. The TCR comes from a woman in her twenties or thirties in good health. The sequenced sample was blood. The DNA for the CDR3 is TGTGCCAGTAGCATAAGAGGGACAGGGAAAACCGGGGAGCTGTTTTTT. Translating gives CASSIRGTGKTGELFF.